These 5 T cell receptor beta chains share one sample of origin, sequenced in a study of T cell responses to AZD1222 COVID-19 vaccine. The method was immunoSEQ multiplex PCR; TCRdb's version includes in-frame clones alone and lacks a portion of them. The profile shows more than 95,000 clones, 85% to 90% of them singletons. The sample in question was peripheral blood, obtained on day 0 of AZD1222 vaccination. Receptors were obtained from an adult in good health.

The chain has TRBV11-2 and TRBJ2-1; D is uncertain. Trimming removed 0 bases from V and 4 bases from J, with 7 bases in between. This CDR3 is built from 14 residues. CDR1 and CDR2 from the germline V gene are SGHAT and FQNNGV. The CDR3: CASSLDGDYNEQFF. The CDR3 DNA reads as TGTGCCAGCAGCTTAGATGGGGATTACAATGAGCAGTTCTTC.

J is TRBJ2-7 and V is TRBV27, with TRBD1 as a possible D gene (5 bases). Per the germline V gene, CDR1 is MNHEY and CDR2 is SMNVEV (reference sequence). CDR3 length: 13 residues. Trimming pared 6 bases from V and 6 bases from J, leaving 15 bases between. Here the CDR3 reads CASRHDSRGEQYF. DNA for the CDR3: TGTGCCAGCAGACACGACAGTAGAGGCGAGCAGTACTTC.

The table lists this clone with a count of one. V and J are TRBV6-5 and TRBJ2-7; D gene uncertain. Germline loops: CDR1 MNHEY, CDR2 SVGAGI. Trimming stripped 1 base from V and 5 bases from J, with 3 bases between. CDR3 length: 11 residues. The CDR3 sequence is CASSYYNEQYF. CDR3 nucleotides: TGTGCCAGCAGTTACTATAACGAGCAGTACTTC.

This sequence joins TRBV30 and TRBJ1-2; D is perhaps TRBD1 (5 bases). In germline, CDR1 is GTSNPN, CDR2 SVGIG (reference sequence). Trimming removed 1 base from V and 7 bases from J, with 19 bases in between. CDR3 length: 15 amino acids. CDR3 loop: CAWSADPGRRGGYTF. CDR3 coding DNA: TGTGCCTGGAGTGCAGACCCGGGACGCCGGGGTGGCTACACCTTC.

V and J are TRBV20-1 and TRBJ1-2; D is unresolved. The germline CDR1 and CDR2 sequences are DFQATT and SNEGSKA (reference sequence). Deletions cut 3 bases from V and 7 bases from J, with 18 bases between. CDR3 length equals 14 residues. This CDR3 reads CSASFGRGKGGYTF. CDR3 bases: TGCAGTGCTAGTTTTGGGAGAGGGAAGGGTGGCTACACCTTC.